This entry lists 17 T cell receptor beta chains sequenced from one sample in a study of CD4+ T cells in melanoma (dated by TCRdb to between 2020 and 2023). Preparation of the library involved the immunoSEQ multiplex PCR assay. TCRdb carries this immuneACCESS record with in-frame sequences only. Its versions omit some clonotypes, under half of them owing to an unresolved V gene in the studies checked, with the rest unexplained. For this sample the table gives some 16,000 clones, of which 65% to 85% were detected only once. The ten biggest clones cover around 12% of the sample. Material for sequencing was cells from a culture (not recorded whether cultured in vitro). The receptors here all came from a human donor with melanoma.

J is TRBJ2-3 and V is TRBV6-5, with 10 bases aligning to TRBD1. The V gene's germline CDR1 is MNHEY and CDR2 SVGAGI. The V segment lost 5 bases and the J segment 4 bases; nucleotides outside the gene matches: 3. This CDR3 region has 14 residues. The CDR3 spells CASSPGQGADTQYF. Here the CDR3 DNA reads TGTGCCAGCAGTCCTGGACAGGGGGCAGATACGCAGTATTTT.

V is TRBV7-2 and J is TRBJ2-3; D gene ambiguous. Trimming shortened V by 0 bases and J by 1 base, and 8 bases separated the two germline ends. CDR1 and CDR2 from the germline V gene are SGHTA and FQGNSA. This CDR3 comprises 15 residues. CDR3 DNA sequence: TGTGCCAGCAGCTTAGCATTCGGGCGCACAGATACGCAGTATTTT. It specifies CASSLAFGRTDTQYF.

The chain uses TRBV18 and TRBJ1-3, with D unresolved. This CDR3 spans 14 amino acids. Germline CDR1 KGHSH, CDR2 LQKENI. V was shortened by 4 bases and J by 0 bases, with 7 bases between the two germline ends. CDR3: CASSLDPSGNTIYF. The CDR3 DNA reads TGTGCCAGCTCACTCGACCCCTCTGGAAACACCATATATTTT.

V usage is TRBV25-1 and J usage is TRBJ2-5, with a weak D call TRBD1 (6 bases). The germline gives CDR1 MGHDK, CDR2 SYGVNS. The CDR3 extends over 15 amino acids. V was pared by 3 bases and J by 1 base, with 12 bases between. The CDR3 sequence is CASSDTGIFQETQYF. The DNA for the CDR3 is TGTGCCAGCAGTGACACAGGGATTTTCCAAGAGACCCAGTACTTC.

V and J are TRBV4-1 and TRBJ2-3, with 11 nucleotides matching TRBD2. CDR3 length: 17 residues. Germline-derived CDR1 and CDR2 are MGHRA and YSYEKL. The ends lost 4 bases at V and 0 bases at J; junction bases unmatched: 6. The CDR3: CASSRLAGRTSTDTQYF. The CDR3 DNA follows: TGCGCCAGCAGCCGACTAGCGGGACGAACTAGCACAGATACGCAGTATTTT.

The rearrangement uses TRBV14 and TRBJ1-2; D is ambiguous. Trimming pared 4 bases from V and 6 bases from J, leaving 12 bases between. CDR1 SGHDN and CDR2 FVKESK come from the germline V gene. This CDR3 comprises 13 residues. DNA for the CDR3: TGTGCCAGCAGCCCCGAAGGAGGGAATGGCTACACCTTC. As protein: CASSPEGGNGYTF.

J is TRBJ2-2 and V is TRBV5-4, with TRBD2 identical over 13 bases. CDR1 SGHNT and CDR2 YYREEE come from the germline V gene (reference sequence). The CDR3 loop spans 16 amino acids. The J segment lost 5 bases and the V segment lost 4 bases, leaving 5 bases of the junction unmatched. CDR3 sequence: CASSQATSGGTGELFF. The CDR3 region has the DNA TGTGCCAGCAGCCAAGCGACTAGCGGGGGGACCGGGGAGCTGTTTTTT.

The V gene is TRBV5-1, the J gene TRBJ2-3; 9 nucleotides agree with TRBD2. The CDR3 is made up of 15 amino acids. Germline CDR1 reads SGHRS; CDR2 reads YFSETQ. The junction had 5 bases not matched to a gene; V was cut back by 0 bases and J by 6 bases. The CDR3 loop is CASSLVLAGKDTQYF. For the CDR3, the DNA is TGCGCCAGCAGCTTGGTTCTAGCGGGGAAGGATACGCAGTATTTT.

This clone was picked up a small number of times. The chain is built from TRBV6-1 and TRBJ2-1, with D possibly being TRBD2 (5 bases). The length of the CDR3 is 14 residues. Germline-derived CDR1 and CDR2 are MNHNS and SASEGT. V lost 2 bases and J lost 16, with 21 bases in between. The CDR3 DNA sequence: TGTGCCAGCAGTGAATCTAGGGTCTGGGGAGAGGTCTTCTTC. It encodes CASSESRVWGEVFF.

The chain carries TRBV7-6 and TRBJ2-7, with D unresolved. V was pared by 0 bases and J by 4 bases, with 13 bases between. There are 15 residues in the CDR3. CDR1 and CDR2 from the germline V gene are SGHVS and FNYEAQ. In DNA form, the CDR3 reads TGTGCCAGCAGCTTAGCGCGTGGGCGCGGATACGAGCAGTACTTC. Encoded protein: CASSLARGRGYEQYF.

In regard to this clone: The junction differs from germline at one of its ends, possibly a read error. The CDR3 bases are TGTGCCATCAGTAACGCGCAGGCGCTTGGGGAGTACTTC. It translates to CAISNAQALGEYF. The rearrangement links TRBV6-1 to TRBJ2-7; D is uncertain. This CDR3 spans 13 amino acids. Germline V gives CDR1 MNHNS, CDR2 SASEGT.

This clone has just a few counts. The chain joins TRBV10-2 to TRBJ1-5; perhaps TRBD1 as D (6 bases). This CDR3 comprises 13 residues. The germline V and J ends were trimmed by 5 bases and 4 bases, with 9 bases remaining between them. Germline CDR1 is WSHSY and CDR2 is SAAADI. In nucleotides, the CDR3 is TGCGCCAGCAGTTCACAGGGTAATCAGCCCCAGCATTTT. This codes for CASSSQGNQPQHF.

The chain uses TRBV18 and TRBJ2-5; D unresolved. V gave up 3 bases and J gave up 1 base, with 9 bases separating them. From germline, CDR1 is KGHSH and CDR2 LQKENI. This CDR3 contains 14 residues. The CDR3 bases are TGTGCCAGCTCACCCGCACTTCTCCAAGAGACCCAGTACTTC. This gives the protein CASSPALLQETQYF.

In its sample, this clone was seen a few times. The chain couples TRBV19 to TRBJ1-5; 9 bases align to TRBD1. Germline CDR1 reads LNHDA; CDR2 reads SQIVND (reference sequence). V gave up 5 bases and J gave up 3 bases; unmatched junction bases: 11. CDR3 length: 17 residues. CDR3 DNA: TGTGCCAGTAGTTCTACTCCGGGACAGGGAATCAATCAGCCCCAGCATTTT. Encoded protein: CASSSTPGQGINQPQHF.

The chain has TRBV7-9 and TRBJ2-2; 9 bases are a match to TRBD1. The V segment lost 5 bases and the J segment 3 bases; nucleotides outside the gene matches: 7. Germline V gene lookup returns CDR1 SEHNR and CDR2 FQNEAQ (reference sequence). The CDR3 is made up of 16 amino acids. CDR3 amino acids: CASSTGTGFYTGELFF. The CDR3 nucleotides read TGTGCCAGCAGCACCGGGACAGGGTTTTACACCGGGGAGCTGTTTTTT.

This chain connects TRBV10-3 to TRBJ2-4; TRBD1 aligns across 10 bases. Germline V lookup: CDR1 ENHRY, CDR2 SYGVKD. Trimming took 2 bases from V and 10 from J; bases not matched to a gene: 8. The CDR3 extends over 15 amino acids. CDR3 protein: CAISEPRTGGKIQYF. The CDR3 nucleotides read TGTGCCATCAGTGAGCCGAGGACAGGGGGGAAGATTCAGTACTTC.

CDR3 sequence: CASSSEGVGNTIYF. The CDR3 DNA follows: TGCGCCAGCAGCTCGGAGGGGGTCGGAAACACCATATATTTT. V and J are TRBV5-1 and TRBJ1-3, with D perhaps matching TRBD1 (6 bases). The CDR3 is 14 residues long. Germline V gene sequence: CDR1 SGHRS, CDR2 YFSETQ. V was clipped by 3 bases and J by 4 bases, with 11 bases between them.